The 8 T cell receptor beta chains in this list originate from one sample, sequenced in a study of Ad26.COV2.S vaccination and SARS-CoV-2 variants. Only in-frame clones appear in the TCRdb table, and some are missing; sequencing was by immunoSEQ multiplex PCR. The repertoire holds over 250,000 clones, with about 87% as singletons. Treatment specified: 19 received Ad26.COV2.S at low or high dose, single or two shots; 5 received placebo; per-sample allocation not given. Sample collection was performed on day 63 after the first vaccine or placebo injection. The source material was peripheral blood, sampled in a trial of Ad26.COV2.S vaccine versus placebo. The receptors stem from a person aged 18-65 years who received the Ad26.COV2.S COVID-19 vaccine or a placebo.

The CDR3 reads CASSLASGGSTEAFF. In DNA form, the CDR3 reads TGTGCCAGCAGCTTAGCCTCAGGGGGAAGCACTGAAGCTTTCTTT. V and J are TRBV7-9 and TRBJ1-1; 7 nucleotides match TRBD1. V gave up 0 bases and J gave up 4 bases; unmatched junction bases: 5. From germline, CDR1 is SEHNR and CDR2 FQNEAQ (reference sequence). The length of the CDR3 is 15 residues.

The CDR3 is CASSPGGANSNQPQHF. The CDR3 region has the DNA TGCGCCAGCAGCCCAGGGGGGGCGAATAGCAATCAGCCCCAGCATTTT. The V gene is TRBV4-1, the J gene TRBJ1-5, with 7 bases lining up with TRBD1. The CDR3 runs to 16 residues. Germline-derived CDR1 and CDR2 are MGHRA and YSYEKL. V was pared by 4 bases and J by 0 bases, with 6 bases of the junction left unmatched.

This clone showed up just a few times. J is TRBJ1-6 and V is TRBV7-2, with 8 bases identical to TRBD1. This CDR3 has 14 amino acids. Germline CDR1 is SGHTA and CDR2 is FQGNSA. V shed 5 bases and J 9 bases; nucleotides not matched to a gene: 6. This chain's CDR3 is CASSLTGDLSPLHF. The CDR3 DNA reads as TGTGCCAGCAGCCTGACAGGGGATCTTTCACCCCTCCACTTT. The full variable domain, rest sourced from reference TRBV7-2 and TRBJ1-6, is GAGVSQSPSNKVTEKGKDVELRCDPISGHTALYWYRQSLGQGLEFLIYFQGNSAPDKSGLPSDRFSAERTGGSVSTLTIQRTQQEDSAVYLCASSLTGDLSPLHFGNGTRLTVT.

The CDR3 region is CASSLNLGGAGELFF. The CDR3 DNA follows: TGTGCCAGCAGCCTAAATCTGGGGGGAGCCGGGGAGCTGTTTTTT. The J gene is TRBJ2-2, the V gene TRBV7-3; maybe TRBD2 (6 bases). The CDR3 runs to 15 residues. Germline V gene data show CDR1 as SGHTA and CDR2 as FQGTGA. Trimming took 5 bases from V and 6 from J, leaving 16 bases between them.

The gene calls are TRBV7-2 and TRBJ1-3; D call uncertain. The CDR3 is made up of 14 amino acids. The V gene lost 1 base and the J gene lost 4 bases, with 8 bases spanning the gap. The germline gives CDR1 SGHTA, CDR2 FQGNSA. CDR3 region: CASSLEVGGNTIYF. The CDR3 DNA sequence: TGTGCCAGCAGCTTAGAGGTCGGGGGAAACACCATATATTTT.

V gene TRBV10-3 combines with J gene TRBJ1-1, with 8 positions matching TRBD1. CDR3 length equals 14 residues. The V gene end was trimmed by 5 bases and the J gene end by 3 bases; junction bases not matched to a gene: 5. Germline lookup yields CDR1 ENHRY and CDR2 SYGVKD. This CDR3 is CAISSRGRDTEAFF. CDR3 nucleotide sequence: TGTGCCATCAGTAGCAGGGGGCGCGACACTGAAGCTTTCTTT.

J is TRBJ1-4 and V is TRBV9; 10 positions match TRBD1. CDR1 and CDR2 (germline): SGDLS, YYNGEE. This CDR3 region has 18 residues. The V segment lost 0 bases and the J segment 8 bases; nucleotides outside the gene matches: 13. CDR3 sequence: CASSVDPGQGRLVEKLFF. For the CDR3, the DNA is TGTGCCAGCAGCGTAGACCCGGGACAGGGGAGGCTAGTAGAAAAACTGTTTTTT.

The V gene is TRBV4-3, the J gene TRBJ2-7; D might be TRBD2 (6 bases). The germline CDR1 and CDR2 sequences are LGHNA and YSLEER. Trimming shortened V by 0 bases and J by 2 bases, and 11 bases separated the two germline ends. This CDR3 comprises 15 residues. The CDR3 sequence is CASSQDWGEPYEQYF. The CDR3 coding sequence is TGCGCCAGCAGCCAAGATTGGGGGGAGCCCTACGAGCAGTACTTC.